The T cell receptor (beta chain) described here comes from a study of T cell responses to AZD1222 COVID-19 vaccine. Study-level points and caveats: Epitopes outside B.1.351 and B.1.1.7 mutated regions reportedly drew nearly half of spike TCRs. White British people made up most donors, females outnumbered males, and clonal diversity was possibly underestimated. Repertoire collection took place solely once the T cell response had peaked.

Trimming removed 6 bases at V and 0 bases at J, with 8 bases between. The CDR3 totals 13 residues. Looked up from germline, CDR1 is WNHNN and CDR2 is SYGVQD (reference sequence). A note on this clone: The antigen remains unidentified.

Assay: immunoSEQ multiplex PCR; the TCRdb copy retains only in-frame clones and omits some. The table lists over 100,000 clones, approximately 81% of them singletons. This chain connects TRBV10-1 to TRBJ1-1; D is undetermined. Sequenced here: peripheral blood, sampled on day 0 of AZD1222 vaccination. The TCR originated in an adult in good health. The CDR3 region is CASREHVNTEAFF. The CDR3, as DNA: TGCGCCAGCAGGGAACACGTGAACACTGAAGCTTTCTTT.